Following are 30 T cell receptor beta chains from one sample sequenced in a study of human CD8 memory T cell subsets. Generation of TCR beta libraries used UMI-labeled 5' RACE. TCRdb re-called the 5' RACE reads; one entry per CDR3 protein, DNA not given. The sample has about 5,800 distinct CDR3 sequences. Early memory CD8+ T cells that were CCR7+ PD-1+ TIGIT+ with exhausted-like traits constituted the TPEX cells. Sequenced input: CD8+ T cells from PBMCs. These receptors were collected from a human donor in good health.

V usage is TRBV10-1 and J usage is TRBJ2-3. The length of the CDR3 is 11 residues. CDR1 and CDR2 (germline): WNHNN, SYGVQD (reference sequence). CDR3 amino acids: CASSEADTQYF.

CDR3 amino acids: CASSYSTGGKLFF. The V gene is TRBV6-5, the J gene TRBJ1-4; the TRBD1 assignment by TCRdb is unverifiable without DNA. Germline V gives CDR1 MNHEY, CDR2 SVGAGI. This CDR3 is 13 amino acids long.

V usage is TRBV6-1 and J usage is TRBJ1-2; the TCRdb call, TRBD1, lacks DNA for checking. Germline V lookup: CDR1 MNHNS, CDR2 SASEGT. This CDR3 is built from 14 residues. Here the CDR3 reads CASSELGRSYGYTF.

The chain carries TRBV2 and TRBJ1-2. CDR1 and CDR2 from the germline V gene are SNHLY and FYNNEI. The length of the CDR3 is 13 residues. CDR3 sequence reads: CASSDGANYGYTF.

The chain couples TRBV21-1 to TRBJ2-7; TCRdb's D call of TRBD2 is untestable without DNA. TRBV21-1 counts as a pseudogene. The CDR3 runs to 15 residues. This CDR3 reads CASSILAGDSYEQYF.

CDR3 sequence: CASSPTVYEQYF. The V call is TRBV12-3 or TRBV12-4, the J call TRBJ2-7; TCRdb outputs TRBD1, but without DNA this stays unchecked. The CDR3 has 12 amino acids.

The J gene is TRBJ2-1, the V gene TRBV2; TCRdb selects TRBD2, and the lack of DNA leaves this call unchecked. Germline loops: CDR1 SNHLY, CDR2 FYNNEI. The CDR3 is 15 residues long. CDR3 amino acids: CASSQGLAAYNEQFF.

This chain joins TRBV27 and TRBJ2-7; the TCRdb D gene call, TRBD2, has no DNA to confirm it. The CDR3 runs 14 residues. Per germline, CDR1 MNHEY and CDR2 SMNVEV (reference sequence). The CDR3: CASSPGLPSYEQYF.

The chain uses TRBV13 and TRBJ2-7; the TRBD2 assignment by TCRdb is unverifiable without DNA. CDR1 and CDR2 (germline): PRHDT, FYEKMQ (reference sequence). The CDR3 sequence is 15 residues long. CDR3 sequence reads: CASRYIGSGVYEQYF. The complete variable domain, with remaining parts taken from reference TRBV13 and TRBJ2-7, reads AAGVIQSPRHLIKEKRETATLKCYPIPRHDTVYWYQQGPGQDPQFLISFYEKMQSDKGSIPDRFSAQQFSDYHSELNMSSLELGDSALYFCASRYIGSGVYEQYFGPGTRLTVT.

The rearrangement links TRBV6-4 to TRBJ2-1; TCRdb's D call of TRBD2 is untestable without DNA. Germline CDR1 and CDR2: MRHNA and SNTAGT. The CDR3 contains 16 residues. The CDR3 sequence: CASSSQPGLTYNEQFF.

The chain has TRBV5-5 and TRBJ2-1; TCRdb proposes TRBD1, but this gene call is untestable without DNA. CDR3 length: 13 amino acids. Germline V gene data show CDR1 as SGHKS and CDR2 as YYEKEE (reference sequence). The CDR3 region is CASSPAGSDEQFF.

Here the CDR3 reads CASSPLDSTDTQYF. This chain joins TRBV7-2 and TRBJ2-3. This CDR3 has 14 amino acids. Germline loops: CDR1 SGHTA, CDR2 FQGNSA. The variable domain in full, with the rest retrieved from reference TRBV7-2 and TRBJ2-3, is GAGVSQSPSNKVTEKGKDVELRCDPISGHTALYWYRQSLGQGLEFLIYFQGNSAPDKSGLPSDRFSAERTGGSVSTLTIQRTQQEDSAVYLCASSPLDSTDTQYFGPGTRLTVL.

The CDR3 loop is CASSKAPGWETQYF. The chain joins TRBV21-1 to TRBJ2-5; TCRdb selects TRBD1, and the lack of DNA leaves this call unchecked. TRBV21-1 is a pseudogene segment. The CDR3 has 14 residues.

The chain combines TRBV6-2 or TRBV6-3 with TRBJ2-7; absent DNA, TCRdb's TRBD2 call cannot be checked. This CDR3 is built from 17 residues. The germline gives CDR1 MNHEY, CDR2 SVGEGT. The CDR3: CASSYESSAGVDYEQYF.

The J gene is TRBJ2-7, the V gene TRBV10-1; the TCRdb call, TRBD1, lacks DNA for checking. The CDR3 has 15 residues. The V gene's germline CDR1 is WNHNN and CDR2 SYGVQD (reference sequence). Here the CDR3 reads CASSEGTGRAYEQYF.

This chain joins TRBV28 and TRBJ2-7; TCRdb's D call of TRBD2 is untestable without DNA. Germline CDR1 reads MDHEN; CDR2 reads SYDVKM. The CDR3 is made up of 15 amino acids. The CDR3 sequence is CASSHSKREKDEQYF.

This clonotype is medium-sized (0.01 to 0.1%) by frequency. The V call is TRBV28, the J call TRBJ2-3; TCRdb names TRBD2, which stays unverified in the absence of DNA. The CDR3 has 14 residues. Germline-derived CDR1 and CDR2 are MDHEN and SYDVKM. CDR3 loop: CASSPSPATDTQYF.

CDR3 sequence reads: CSVEVRDGTEAFF. The chain carries TRBV29-1 and TRBJ1-1; TCRdb's D call of TRBD1 is untestable without DNA. From germline, CDR1 is SQVTM and CDR2 ANQGSEA. The length of the CDR3 is 13 residues.

This clonotype is labeled large based on frequency. The chain links TRBV7-2 to TRBJ2-1; absent DNA, TCRdb's TRBD2 call cannot be checked. Germline CDR1 reads SGHTA; CDR2 reads FQGNSA. This CDR3 region has 15 residues. The CDR3 region is CASSPASGAYNEQFF. The entire variable domain, with the rest obtained from reference TRBV7-2 and TRBJ2-1, is as follows: GAGVSQSPSNKVTEKGKDVELRCDPISGHTALYWYRQSLGQGLEFLIYFQGNSAPDKSGLPSDRFSAERTGGSVSTLTIQRTQQEDSAVYLCASSPASGAYNEQFFGPGTRLTVL.

J is TRBJ2-7 and V is TRBV5-8. The CDR3 is made up of 13 amino acids. Germline V gene data show CDR1 as SGHTS and CDR2 as YDEGEE. Here the CDR3 reads CASSLDPAYEQYF.

The V call is TRBV7-6, the J call TRBJ2-1; TCRdb's D call of TRBD1 is untestable without DNA. Germline CDR1 SGHVS, CDR2 FNYEAQ. CDR3 size: 14 residues. The CDR3 region is CASSLGTPGDEQFF.

The genes are TRBV19 and TRBJ2-1; TCRdb proposes TRBD2, but this gene call is untestable without DNA. CDR1 and CDR2 (germline): LNHDA, SQIVND (reference sequence). This CDR3 contains 15 residues. CDR3: CASNLGTSSESEQFF. The whole variable domain, remainder taken from reference TRBV19 and TRBJ2-1, is DGGITQSPKYLFRKEGQNVTLSCEQNLNHDAMYWYRQDPGQGLRLIYYSQIVNDFQKGDIAEGYSVSREKKESFPLTVTSAQKNPTAFYLCASNLGTSSESEQFFGPGTRLTVL.

According to its frequency, this clonotype is medium-sized. The chain is built from TRBV4-3 and TRBJ1-1; TCRdb's D call of TRBD1 is untestable without DNA. Per germline, CDR1 LGHNA and CDR2 YSLEER. The CDR3 is 17 residues long. The CDR3 loop is CASSQESGLTGTAEAFF.

The chain couples TRBV7-2 to TRBJ2-3; TCRdb picks TRBD2, but there is no DNA to check that call. The CDR3 has 16 amino acids. The germline V gene encodes CDR1 SGHTA and CDR2 FQGNSA. CDR3 region: CASSSGLAGITDTQYF.

This clonotype is identified as medium-sized from frequency. The chain links TRBV28 to TRBJ1-1; checking the TCRdb D call of TRBD1 is not possible without DNA. Germline V lookup: CDR1 MDHEN, CDR2 SYDVKM. The CDR3 is 14 amino acids. CDR3 amino acids: CASSWSGDDTEAFF.

Measured by frequency, this clonotype is medium-sized. V gene TRBV4-3 combines with J gene TRBJ1-1. Germline CDR1 and CDR2: LGHNA and YSLEER. The CDR3 is 12 amino acids. This CDR3 reads CASSQAYGEAFF.

V and J are TRBV10-1 and TRBJ1-1. The CDR3 runs to 12 residues. The germline V gene encodes CDR1 WNHNN and CDR2 SYGVQD (reference sequence). CDR3 loop: CASSSEVAEAFF.

Judged by frequency, this clonotype is medium-sized. V usage is TRBV4-1 and J usage is TRBJ2-3. The CDR3 covers 15 residues. Germline-derived CDR1 and CDR2 are MGHRA and YSYEKL. CDR3 residues: CASSSRPDRTDTQYF.

The chain joins TRBV12-3 or TRBV12-4 to TRBJ2-1; TCRdb names TRBD1, which stays unverified in the absence of DNA. CDR3 size: 16 residues. CDR3 residues: CASSSSGGPSYNEQFF.

The chain carries TRBV27 and TRBJ2-7. Germline V gene data show CDR1 as MNHEY and CDR2 as SMNVEV (reference sequence). There are 13 residues in the CDR3. The CDR3 loop reads CASSDRSSYEQYF.